This T cell receptor (beta chain) emerged from a study of blood T cells in healthy people across ages. Findings and limits, study-wide: PBMCs that were unsorted prevented a conclusive naive versus antigen-experienced comparison. Donor CMV status was unknown, possibly confounding expanded clonotype changes.

The authors ran a second PCR of roughly 6 to 12 cycles using a sample-barcoded 5' primer and a J-beta primer mix. TCRdb reprocessed the 5' RACE reads with MiXCR, giving one entry per CDR3 protein. In the table there are 700,000 to 950,000 distinct CDR3 sequences, 58% of which are singletons. Germline-derived CDR1 and CDR2 are LGHDT and YNNKEL (reference sequence). Trimming removed 0 bases at V and 8 bases at J, with 16 bases between. This CDR3 region has 15 residues. Concerning this clonotype itself: Its antigen is not identified.

The rearrangement joins TRBV3-1 to TRBJ1-2, with D possibly matching TRBD1 (5 bases). The receptor's source is a man aged 25-40 years in good health. The specimen was blood. The CDR3 reads CASSQDGTGAGGYTF. For the CDR3, the DNA is TGTGCCAGCAGCCAAGACGGAACAGGCGCCGGGGGCTACACCTTC. Combining the CDR3 with reference TRBV3-1 and TRBJ1-2 gives the whole variable domain DTAVSQTPKYLVTQMGNDKSIKCEQNLGHDTMYWYKQDSKKFLKIMFSYNNKELIINETVPNRFSPKSPDKAHLNLHINSLELGDSAVYFCASSQDGTGAGGYTFGSGTRLTVV.